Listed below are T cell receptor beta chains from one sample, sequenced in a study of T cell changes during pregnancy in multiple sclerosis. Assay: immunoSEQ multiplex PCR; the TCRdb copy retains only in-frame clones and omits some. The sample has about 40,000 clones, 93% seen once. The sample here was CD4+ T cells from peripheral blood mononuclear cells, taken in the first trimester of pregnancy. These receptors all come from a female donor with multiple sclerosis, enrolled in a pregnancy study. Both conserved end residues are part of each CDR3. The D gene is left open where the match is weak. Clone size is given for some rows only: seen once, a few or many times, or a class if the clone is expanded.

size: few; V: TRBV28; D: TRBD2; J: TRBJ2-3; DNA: TGTGCAAGCAGGAGGGATAGCGGGAGGGGAGATACGCAGTATTTT; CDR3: CASRRDSGRGDTQYF
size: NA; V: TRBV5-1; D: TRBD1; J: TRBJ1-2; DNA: TGCGCCAGCAGCTCTCCGGGACAGGGGGCGAAGGGCTACACCTTC; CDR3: CASSSPGQGAKGYTF
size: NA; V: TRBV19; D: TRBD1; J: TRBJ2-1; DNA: TGTGCCAGTAGTATGGGACAGCCCAATGAGCAGTTCTTC; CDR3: CASSMGQPNEQFF
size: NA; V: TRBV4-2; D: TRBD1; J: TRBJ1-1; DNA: TGTGCCAGCAGCCAACAGACCGGGACAGGGGGTCCTGAAGCTTTCTTT; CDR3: CASSQQTGTGGPEAFF
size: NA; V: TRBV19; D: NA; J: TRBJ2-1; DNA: TGTGCCAGTAGTATAGCGGAGGATGAGCAGTTCTTC; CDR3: CASSIAEDEQFF
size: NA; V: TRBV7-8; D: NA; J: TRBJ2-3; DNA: TGTGCCAGCAGCCAAAACACAGATACGCAGTATTTT; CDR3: CASSQNTDTQYF
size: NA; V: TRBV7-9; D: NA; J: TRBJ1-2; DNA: TGTGCCAGCAGCTTAGGGGGCGACTATGGCTACACCTTC; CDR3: CASSLGGDYGYTF
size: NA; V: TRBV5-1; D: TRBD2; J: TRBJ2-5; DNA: TGCGCCAGCAGCCCTGGGGGGCTAGCGGGTGGCCAAGAGACCCAGTACTTC; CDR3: CASSPGGLAGGQETQYF
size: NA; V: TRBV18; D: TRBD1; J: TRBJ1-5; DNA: TGTGCCAGCTCACCGGGACAGGGAAGTAGCAATCAGCCCCAGCATTTT; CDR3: CASSPGQGSSNQPQHF
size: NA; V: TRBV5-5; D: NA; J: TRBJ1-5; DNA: TGTGCCAGCAGCTCGTGGGACACCTTAGCGGGGCCCCAGCATTTT; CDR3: CASSSWDTLAGPQHF
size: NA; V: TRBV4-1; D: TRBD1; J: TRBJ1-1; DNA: TGCGCCAGCAGCCTAAACAGGGGGGAAACTGAAGCTTTCTTT; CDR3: CASSLNRGETEAFF
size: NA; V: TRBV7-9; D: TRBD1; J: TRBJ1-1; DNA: TGTGCCAGCAGCAACAGACAGGGCACTGAAGCTTTCTTT; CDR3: CASSNRQGTEAFF
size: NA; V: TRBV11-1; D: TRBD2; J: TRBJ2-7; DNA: TGTGCCAGCAGCTCTGGACTAGCGGGACCCGAGCAGTACTTC; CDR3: CASSSGLAGPEQYF
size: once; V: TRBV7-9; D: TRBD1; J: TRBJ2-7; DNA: TGTGCCAGCAGCCTGGGACAGCTCATCTACGAGCAGTACTTC; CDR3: CASSLGQLIYEQYF
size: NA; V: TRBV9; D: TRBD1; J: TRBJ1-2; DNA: TGTGCCAGCAGCGTGACAGGGGGGAGCTATGGCTACACCTTC; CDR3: CASSVTGGSYGYTF
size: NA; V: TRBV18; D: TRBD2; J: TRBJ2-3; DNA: TGTGCCAGCTCACGAGTAGCGGGACGGATGGGAGATACGCAGTATTTT; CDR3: CASSRVAGRMGDTQYF
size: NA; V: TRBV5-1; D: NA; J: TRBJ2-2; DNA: TGCGCCAGCAGCCCGGTGGGGGCTACATTGGGCACCGGGGAGCTGTTTTTT; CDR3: CASSPVGATLGTGELFF
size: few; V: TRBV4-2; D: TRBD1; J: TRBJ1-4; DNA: TGTGCCAGCAGCCTCGTACAGGGGACTAATGAAAAACTGTTTTTT; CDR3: CASSLVQGTNEKLFF
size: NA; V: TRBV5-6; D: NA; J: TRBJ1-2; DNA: TGTGCCAGCAGCTTGGTGGCAGGCTATGGCTACACCTTC; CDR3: CASSLVAGYGYTF
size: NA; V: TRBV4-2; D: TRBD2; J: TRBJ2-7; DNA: TGTGCCAGCAGCCTTAGCGGGGGGCTTAACTCCTACGAGCAGTACTTC; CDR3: CASSLSGGLNSYEQYF
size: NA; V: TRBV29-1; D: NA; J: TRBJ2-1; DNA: TGCAGCGTTGAACCACGACATAGAGTTTACAATGAGCAGTTCTTC; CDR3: CSVEPRHRVYNEQFF
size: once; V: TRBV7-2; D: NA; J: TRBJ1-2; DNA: TGTGCCAGCAGTCCCGCGGCAGGGCCACCATCTAACTATGGCTACACCTTC; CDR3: CASSPAAGPPSNYGYTF
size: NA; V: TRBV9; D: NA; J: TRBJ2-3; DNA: TGTGCCAGCAGCTATCCCGGGGGAGCCACAGATACGCAGTATTTT; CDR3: CASSYPGGATDTQYF
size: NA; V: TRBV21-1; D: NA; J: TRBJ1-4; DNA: TGTGCCAGGGAGGGGGCTATGGATGAAAAACTGTTTTTT; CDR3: CAREGAMDEKLFF
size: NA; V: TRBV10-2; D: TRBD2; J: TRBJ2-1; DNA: TGCGCCAGCAGAGGACTAGCGGGAGAGCAGTTCTTC; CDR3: CASRGLAGEQFF
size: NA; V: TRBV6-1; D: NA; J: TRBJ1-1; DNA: TGTGCCAGCAGTCCTCTGCGGGGGAACACTGAAGCTTTCTTT; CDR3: CASSPLRGNTEAFF
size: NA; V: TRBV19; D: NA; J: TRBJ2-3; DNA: TGTGCCAGTAGTATAGACCAGGGAAGGGCAGATACGCAGTATTTT; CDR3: CASSIDQGRADTQYF
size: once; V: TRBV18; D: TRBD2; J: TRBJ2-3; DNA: TGTGCCAGCTCATCGGCTAGCGGGGGGGCCCTAGATACGCAGTATTTT; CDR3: CASSSASGGALDTQYF
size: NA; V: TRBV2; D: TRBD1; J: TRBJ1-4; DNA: TGTGCCAGCCTTACAGGGGGCTATAATGAAAAACTGTTTTTT; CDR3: CASLTGGYNEKLFF
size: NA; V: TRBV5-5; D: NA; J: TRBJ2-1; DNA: TGTGCCAGCAGCTTTTCGGGGAACGGCAATGAGCAGTTCTTC; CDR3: CASSFSGNGNEQFF
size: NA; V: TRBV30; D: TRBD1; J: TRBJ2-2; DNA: TGTGCCTGGATGGCCGGGACAGCCACCGGGGAGCTGTTTTTT; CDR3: CAWMAGTATGELFF
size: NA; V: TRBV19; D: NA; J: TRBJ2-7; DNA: TGTGCCAGTACCGGACAGCGCTCCCAATCCTACGAGCAGTACTTC; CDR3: CASTGQRSQSYEQYF
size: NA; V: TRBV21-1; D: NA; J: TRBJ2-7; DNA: TGTGCCAGCAGCAAAGGCTGGACTAGCATCCTCCTATACGAGCAGTACTTC; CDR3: CASSKGWTSILLYEQYF
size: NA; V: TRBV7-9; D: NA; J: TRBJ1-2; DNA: TGTGCCAGCAGCTTTGGGTACGGCGGCTATGGCTACACCTTC; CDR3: CASSFGYGGYGYTF
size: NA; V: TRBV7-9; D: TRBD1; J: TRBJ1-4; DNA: TGTGCCAGCAGCCCGGGACAGGGAATTGAAAAACTGTTTTTT; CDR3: CASSPGQGIEKLFF
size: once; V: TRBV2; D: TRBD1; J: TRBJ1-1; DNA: TGTGCCAGCAGTTCAGGGGGTACAGGAACTGAAGCTTTCTTT; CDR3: CASSSGGTGTEAFF
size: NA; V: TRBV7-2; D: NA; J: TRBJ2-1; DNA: TGTGCCAGCGGCAGACTAGCCAGGGGTGAGCAGTTCTTC; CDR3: CASGRLARGEQFF